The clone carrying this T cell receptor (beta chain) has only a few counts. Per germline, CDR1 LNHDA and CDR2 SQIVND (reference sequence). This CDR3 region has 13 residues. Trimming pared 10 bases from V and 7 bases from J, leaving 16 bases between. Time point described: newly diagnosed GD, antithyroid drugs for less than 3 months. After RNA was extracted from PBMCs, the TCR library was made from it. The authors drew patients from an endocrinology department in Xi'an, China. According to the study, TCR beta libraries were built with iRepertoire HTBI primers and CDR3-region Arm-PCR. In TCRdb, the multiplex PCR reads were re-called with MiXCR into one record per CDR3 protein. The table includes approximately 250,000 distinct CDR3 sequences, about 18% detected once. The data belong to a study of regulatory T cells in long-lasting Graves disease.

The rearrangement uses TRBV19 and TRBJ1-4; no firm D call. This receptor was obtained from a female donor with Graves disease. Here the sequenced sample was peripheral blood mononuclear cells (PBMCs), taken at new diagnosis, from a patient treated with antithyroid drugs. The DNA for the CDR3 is TGTGCCACCCGGTTGGTAGGGTTTGAAAAACTGTTTTTT. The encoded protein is CATRLVGFEKLFF.